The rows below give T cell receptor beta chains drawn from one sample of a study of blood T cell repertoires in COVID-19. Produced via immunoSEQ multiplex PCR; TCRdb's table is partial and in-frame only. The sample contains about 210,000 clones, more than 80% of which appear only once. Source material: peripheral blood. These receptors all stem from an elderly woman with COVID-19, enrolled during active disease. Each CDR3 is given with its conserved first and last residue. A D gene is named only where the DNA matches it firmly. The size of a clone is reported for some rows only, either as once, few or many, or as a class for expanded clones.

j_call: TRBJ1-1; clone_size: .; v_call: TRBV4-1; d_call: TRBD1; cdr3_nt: TGCGCCAGCAGCCAATCGGGACAGGGCAGCACTGAAGCTTTCTTT; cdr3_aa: CASSQSGQGSTEAFF
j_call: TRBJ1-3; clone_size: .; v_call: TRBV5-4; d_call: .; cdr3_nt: TGTGCCAGCAGGACGGGGGGAGACGGAAACACCATATATTTT; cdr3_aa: CASRTGGDGNTIYF
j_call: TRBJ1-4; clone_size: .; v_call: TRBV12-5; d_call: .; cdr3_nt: TGTGCTAGTGGTTCCGGTAACAAGGGGGAAAAACTGTTTTTT; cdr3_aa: CASGSGNKGEKLFF
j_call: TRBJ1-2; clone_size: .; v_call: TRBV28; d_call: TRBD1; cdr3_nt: TGTGCCAGTACCCCAGGGGGAGTGGGGGGCTACACCTTC; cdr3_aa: CASTPGGVGGYTF
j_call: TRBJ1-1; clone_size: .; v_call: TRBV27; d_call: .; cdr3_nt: TGTGCCAGCAGTTTATTGGGGAGGGGAAACACTGAAGCTTTCTTT; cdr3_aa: CASSLLGRGNTEAFF
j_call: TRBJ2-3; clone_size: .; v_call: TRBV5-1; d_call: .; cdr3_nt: TGCGCCAGCAGCTTGGGCTACTACGATACGCAGTATTTT; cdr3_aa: CASSLGYYDTQYF
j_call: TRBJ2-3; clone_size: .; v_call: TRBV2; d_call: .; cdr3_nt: TGTGCCAGCAGTGTCCGAGGGAATACAGATACGCAGTATTTT; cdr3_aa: CASSVRGNTDTQYF
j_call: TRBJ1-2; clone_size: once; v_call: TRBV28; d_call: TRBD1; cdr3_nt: TGTGCCAGCAGCCCCCTGACAGGGCACGATGGCTACACCTTC; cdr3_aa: CASSPLTGHDGYTF
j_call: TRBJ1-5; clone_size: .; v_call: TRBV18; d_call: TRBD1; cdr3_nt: TGTGCCAGCTCACCGAAGACAGGGTCGCCCCAGCATTTT; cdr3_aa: CASSPKTGSPQHF
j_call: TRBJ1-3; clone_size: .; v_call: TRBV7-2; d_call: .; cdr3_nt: TGTGCCAGCAGCTTTACCGGGGGGACTGGAAACACCATATATTTT; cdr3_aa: CASSFTGGTGNTIYF
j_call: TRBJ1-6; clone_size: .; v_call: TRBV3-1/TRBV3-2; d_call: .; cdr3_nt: TGTGCCAGCAGCCAACCGGGGTTAGGTAATTCACCCCTCCACTTT; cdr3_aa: CASSQPGLGNSPLHF
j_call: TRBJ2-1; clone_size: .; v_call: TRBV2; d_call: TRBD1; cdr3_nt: TGTGCCAGCAGTGAAGCGCGCAGGACAGGGAACAATGAGCAGTTCTTC; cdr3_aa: CASSEARRTGNNEQFF
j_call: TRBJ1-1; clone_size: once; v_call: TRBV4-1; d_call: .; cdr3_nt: TGCGCCAGCAGCCTGACCAGGGGACAGAACACTGAAGCTTTCTTT; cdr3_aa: CASSLTRGQNTEAFF
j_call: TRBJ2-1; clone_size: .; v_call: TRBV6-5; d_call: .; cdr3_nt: TGTGCCAGCTTCGAAACAGGGCAGGGGTATGGTGAGCAGTTCTTC; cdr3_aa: CASFETGQGYGEQFF
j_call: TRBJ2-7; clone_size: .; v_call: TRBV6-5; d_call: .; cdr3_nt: TGTGCCAGCAGATCCCTTCGCGGGTCCTACGAGCAGTACTTC; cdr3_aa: CASRSLRGSYEQYF
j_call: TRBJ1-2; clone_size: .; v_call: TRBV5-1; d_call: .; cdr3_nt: TGCGCCAGCAGCTTGGCCCGGGAGCTCCAGGGCTACACCTTC; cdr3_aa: CASSLARELQGYTF
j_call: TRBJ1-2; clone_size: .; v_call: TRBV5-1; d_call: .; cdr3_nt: TGCGCCAGCAGCTTGGGGGAGCCTACCTATGGCTACACCTTC; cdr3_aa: CASSLGEPTYGYTF
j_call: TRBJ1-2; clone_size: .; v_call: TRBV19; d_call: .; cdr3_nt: TGTGCCAGTAGCACCGGGTCCACCCCTCCGGTTTATGGCTACACCTTC; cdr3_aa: CASSTGSTPPVYGYTF
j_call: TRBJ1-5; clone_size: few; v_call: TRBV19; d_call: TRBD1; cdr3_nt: TGTGCCTCCACCCCCCCCGGGACAGTCCCCGATTTTTATAGCAATCAGCCCCAGCATTTT; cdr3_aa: CASTPPGTVPDFYSNQPQHF
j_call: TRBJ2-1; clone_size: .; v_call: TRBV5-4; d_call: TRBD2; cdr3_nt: TGTGCCAGCAGCTTCTCGGACAGCGGGAGTGGTTTCAATGAGCAGTTCTTC; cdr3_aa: CASSFSDSGSGFNEQFF
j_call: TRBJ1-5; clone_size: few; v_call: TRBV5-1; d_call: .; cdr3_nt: TGCGCCAGCAATGGGGAGAGCAATCAGCCCCAGCATTTT; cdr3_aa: CASNGESNQPQHF
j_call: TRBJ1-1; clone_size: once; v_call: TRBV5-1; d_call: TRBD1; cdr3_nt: TGCGCCAGCAGCTTGGCAGCTGGGACAGTCGCGAACACTGAAGCTTTCTTT; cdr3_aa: CASSLAAGTVANTEAFF
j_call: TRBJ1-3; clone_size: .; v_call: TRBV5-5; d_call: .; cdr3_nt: TGTGCCAGCAGCTTGGTTATAGGGGCAGGTGAAAACACCATATATTTT; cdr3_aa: CASSLVIGAGENTIYF
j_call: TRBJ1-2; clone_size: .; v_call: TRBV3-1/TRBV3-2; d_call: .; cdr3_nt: TGTGCCAGCAGCCAAGTAACCGCAAGAGGTGGCTACACCTTC; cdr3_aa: CASSQVTARGGYTF
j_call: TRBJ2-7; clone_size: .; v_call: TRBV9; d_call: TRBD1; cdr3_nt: TGTGCCAGCAGCGTAGCCCCGGGACAGGGGGCCTACGAGCAGTACTTC; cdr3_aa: CASSVAPGQGAYEQYF
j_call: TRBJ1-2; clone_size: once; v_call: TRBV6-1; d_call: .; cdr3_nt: TGTGCCAGCAGTGAAGTCCCGACATCCTATGGCTACACCTTC; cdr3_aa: CASSEVPTSYGYTF
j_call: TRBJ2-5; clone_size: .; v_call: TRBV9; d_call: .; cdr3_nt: TGTGCCAGCAGCCCCAGAGGGTTGCGGCAAGAGACCCAGTACTTC; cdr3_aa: CASSPRGLRQETQYF
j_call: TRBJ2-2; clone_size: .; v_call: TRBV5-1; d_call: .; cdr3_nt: TGCGCCAGCAGCTTGTTGACAACCGGGGAGCTGTTTTTT; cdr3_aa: CASSLLTTGELFF
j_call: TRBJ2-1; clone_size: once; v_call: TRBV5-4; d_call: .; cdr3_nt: TGTGCCAGCAGCTTGGACACGCTCAATGAGCAGTTCTTC; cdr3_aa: CASSLDTLNEQFF
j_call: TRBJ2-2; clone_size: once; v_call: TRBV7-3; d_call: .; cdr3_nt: TGTGCCAGCAGTCCCGGGTTCACCGGGGAGCTGTTTTTT; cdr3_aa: CASSPGFTGELFF
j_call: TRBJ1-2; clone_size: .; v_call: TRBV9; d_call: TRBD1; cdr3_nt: TGTGCCAGCAGCGTAGGTGGGACAGGGACATGGTATGGCTACACCTTC; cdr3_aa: CASSVGGTGTWYGYTF
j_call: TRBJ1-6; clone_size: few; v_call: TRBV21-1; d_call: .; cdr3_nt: TGTGCCAGCAGCAGGCCCCGGAGGGGGGACAGGGCACCCAATTCACCCCTCCACTTT; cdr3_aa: CASSRPRRGDRAPNSPLHF
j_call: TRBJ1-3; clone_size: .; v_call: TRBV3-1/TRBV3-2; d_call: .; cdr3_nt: TGTGCCAGCAGCCAAGCGGGGGAAGGAAACACCATATATTTT; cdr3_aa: CASSQAGEGNTIYF
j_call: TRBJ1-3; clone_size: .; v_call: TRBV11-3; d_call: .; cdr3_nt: TGTGCCAGCAGTTTACCAGATACTGGAAACACCATATATTTT; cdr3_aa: CASSLPDTGNTIYF
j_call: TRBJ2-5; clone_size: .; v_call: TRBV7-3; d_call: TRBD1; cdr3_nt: TGTGCCAGCAGCGCCCGGACAGGGCGAGGGGAGACCCAGTACTTC; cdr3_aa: CASSARTGRGETQYF
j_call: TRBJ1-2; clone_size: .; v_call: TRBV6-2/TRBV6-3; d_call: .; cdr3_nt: TGTGCCAGCAGCGAGTATGGCTACACCTTC; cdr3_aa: CASSEYGYTF
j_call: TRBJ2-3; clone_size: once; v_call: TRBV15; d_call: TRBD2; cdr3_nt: TGTGCCACCAGCAGGGGGTATGTTCCGGGCGGGAGTATCCCCCGTCGGCCAGATACGCAGTATTTT; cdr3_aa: CATSRGYVPGGSIPRRPDTQYF
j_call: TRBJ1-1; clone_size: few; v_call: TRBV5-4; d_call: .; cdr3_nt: TGTGCCAGCAGCCGGGACACGAACACTGAAGCTTTCTTT; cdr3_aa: CASSRDTNTEAFF
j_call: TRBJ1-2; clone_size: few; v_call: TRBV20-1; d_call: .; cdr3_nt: TGCAGTGCTTCCACCGACAGTGGCTACACCTTC; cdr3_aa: CSASTDSGYTF
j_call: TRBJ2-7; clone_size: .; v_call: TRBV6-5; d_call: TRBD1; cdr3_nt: TGTGCCAGCAGTCTGGACAGGGAAACCTACGAGCAGTACTTC; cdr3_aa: CASSLDRETYEQYF